Following are 27 T cell receptor beta chains from one sample sequenced in a study of T-cell memory formation after mild COVID-19 (dated by TCRdb to about 2021). The library was produced with 5' RACE. Sequencing instrument: Illumina NovaSeq 6000. Starting from the raw public reads, TCRdb applied fastp trimming at Q25, assembled clones with MiXCR and retained in-frame beta chains. Rows are combined by CDR3 protein, so each entry shows the most common genes and DNA. This sample gives about 130,000 distinct CDR3 sequences in total; almost 25% of them show up just once. Around a quarter of the sample belongs to the ten largest clones. Sequenced input: PBMCs or a T cell subset sorted from them (not recorded which). These receptors were obtained from an adult woman who had mild COVID-19 (a few samples of this study predate the infection). The sample titles of this study are shuffled in the database, so cell type and time point are left out; the donor was told from shared clones.

The chain combines TRBV27 with TRBJ1-1; 12 bases line up with TRBD1. The V gene's germline CDR1 is MNHEY and CDR2 SMNVEV (reference sequence). V gave up 5 bases and J gave up 5 bases; unmatched junction bases: 12. The CDR3 is 17 residues long. The CDR3: CASSASGTGGSYTEAFF. The CDR3, as DNA: TGTGCCAGCAGTGCCTCCGGGACAGGGGGCTCGTATACTGAAGCTTTCTTT.

The chain combines TRBV4-2 with TRBJ2-5, with 7 positions matching TRBD2. J gave up 1 base and V 0 bases, and 11 bases lay outside the gene matches. This CDR3 spans 18 amino acids. Per the germline V gene, CDR1 is LGHNA and CDR2 is YNFKEQ. The CDR3, as DNA: TGTGCCAGCAGCCAAGAGTCGGAGGGCCGGGGGGTCCAAGAGACCCAGTACTTC. Encoded protein: CASSQESEGRGVQETQYF.

This clonotype showed up many times. The chain is built from TRBV5-4 and TRBJ2-7, with 8 bases fitting TRBD2. Germline V gene data show CDR1 as SGHNT and CDR2 as YYREEE (reference sequence). The trim removed 0 bases at V and 4 bases at J, leaving 9 bases unmatched. This CDR3 contains 16 residues. CDR3 sequence reads: CASSLESSGMIYEQYF. CDR3 DNA: TGTGCCAGCAGCTTGGAGAGTAGCGGGATGATATACGAGCAGTACTTC.

J is TRBJ2-5 and V is TRBV20-1, with D tentatively TRBD1 or TRBD2 (5 bases each). Trimming took off 3 bases at V and 5 bases at J, with 22 bases between the two ends. The CDR3 has 16 residues. CDR1 is DFQATT, CDR2 SNEGSKA, per germline (reference sequence). CDR3 sequence (DNA): TGCAGTGCTAGGGGGTTAGCGACAGCCGAGGGGGAGACCCAGTACTTC. Translated, it gives CSARGLATAEGETQYF.

In its sample, this clonotype was seen a few times. This chain connects TRBV20-1 to TRBJ2-5, with a tentative D call TRBD2 (5 bases). V gave up 1 base and J gave up 2 bases, with 17 bases separating them. CDR1 DFQATT and CDR2 SNEGSKA come from the germline V gene (reference sequence). This CDR3 region has 16 residues. CDR3 in amino acids: CSARVAFLGLQETQYF. As DNA, the CDR3 is TGCAGTGCTAGAGTGGCCTTCTTAGGACTTCAAGAGACCCAGTACTTC.

This sequence joins TRBV27 and TRBJ2-7, with D uncertain. Trimming left V 5 bases short and J 2 bases short, with 16 bases between. This CDR3 region has 15 residues. Germline CDR1 reads MNHEY; CDR2 reads SMNVEV (reference sequence). The CDR3 nucleotides are TGTGCCAGCAGTACACCCGGTGGAAGTGCCTACGAGCAGTACTTC. It specifies CASSTPGGSAYEQYF.

There are a few counts of this clonotype. The V call is TRBV7-9, the J call TRBJ2-1, with D possibly matching TRBD2 (6 bases). V lost 4 bases and J 5 bases, leaving 9 bases between the germline ends. The CDR3 sequence is 13 residues long. The V gene's germline CDR1 is SEHNR and CDR2 FQNEAQ (reference sequence). The CDR3 DNA follows: TGTGCCAGCAGCTCGGGACTCCACAATGAGCAGTTCTTC. It yields the protein CASSSGLHNEQFF.

The rearrangement links TRBV7-2 to TRBJ1-6; D possibly corresponds to TRBD1 (5 bases). The CDR3 sequence is 15 residues long. CDR1 is SGHTA and CDR2 is FQGNSA in the germline V gene. The V end lost 4 bases, the J end lost 13 bases, and 20 bases lay between the germline ends. The CDR3 sequence is CASSSGSGSSRPLHF. In DNA form, the CDR3 reads TGTGCCAGCAGCTCAGGGTCAGGGTCTAGTAGGCCCCTCCACTTT.

V gene TRBV7-2 combines with J gene TRBJ2-3, with 9 bases fitting TRBD1. This CDR3 region has 14 residues. CDR1 is SGHTA and CDR2 is FQGNSA in the germline V gene. Trimming took 5 bases from V and 4 from J; bases not matched to a gene: 4. The CDR3 DNA reads TGTGCCAGCAGCCCGGACAGGGGTCCAGATACGCAGTATTTT. It yields the protein CASSPDRGPDTQYF.

This chain joins TRBV9 and TRBJ1-1; no clear D gene. V lost 0 bases to trimming and J lost 5 bases, with 11 bases between them. Germline CDR1 and CDR2: SGDLS and YYNGEE. This CDR3 contains 14 residues. Here the CDR3 DNA reads TGTGCCAGCAGCGTAGCGTCTGGGTCAACTGAAGCTTTCTTT. This encodes CASSVASGSTEAFF.

The chain employs TRBV13 and TRBJ2-1; D gene uncertain. V was trimmed by 2 bases and J by 2 bases, leaving 7 bases between them. Germline-derived CDR1 and CDR2 are PRHDT and FYEKMQ (reference sequence). This CDR3 has 14 residues. The CDR3 coding sequence is TGTGCCAGCAGCTTACGGGCCGCCTACAATGAGCAGTTCTTC. This encodes CASSLRAAYNEQFF. Drawing the rest from reference TRBV13 and TRBJ2-1, the complete variable domain is AAGVIQSPRHLIKEKRETATLKCYPIPRHDTVYWYQQGPGQDPQFLISFYEKMQSDKGSIPDRFSAQQFSDYHSELNMSSLELGDSALYFCASSLRAAYNEQFFGPGTRLTVL.

This clonotype has only a few counts. In nucleotides, the CDR3 is TGCAGTGCTAGGCCCGGGGGAGGCAATCAGCCCCAGCATTTT. This codes for CSARPGGGNQPQHF. The genes are TRBV20-1 and TRBJ1-5; the D gene is possibly TRBD1 (5 bases). The germline V gene encodes CDR1 DFQATT and CDR2 SNEGSKA (reference sequence). The CDR3 contains 14 residues. Trimming took off 3 bases at V and 2 bases at J, with 11 bases between the two ends.

This clonotype was detected ten times or more. The chain couples TRBV24-1 to TRBJ2-7; D gene ambiguous. The length of the CDR3 is 11 residues. The germline V and J ends were trimmed by 4 bases and 0 bases, with 0 bases remaining between them. Germline lookup yields CDR1 KGHDR and CDR2 SFDVKD. The CDR3 protein is CATSDSYEQYF. CDR3 nucleotides: TGTGCCACCAGTGACTCCTACGAGCAGTACTTC.

The chain uses TRBV7-9 and TRBJ1-5; 9 bases map to TRBD1. Losses at the gene ends were 6 bases for V and 5 bases for J; bases not matched to a gene: 8. The CDR3 contains 15 residues. CDR1 and CDR2 (germline): SEHNR, FQNEAQ (reference sequence). The CDR3 DNA sequence: TGTGCCAGCAGTGTCACAGGGGGCGAGGATCAGCCCCAGCATTTT. Translated, it gives CASSVTGGEDQPQHF.

This clonotype was detected only a few times. The rearrangement links TRBV20-1 to TRBJ2-6, with D tentatively TRBD1 (5 bases). Trimming stripped 5 bases from V and 2 bases from J, with 10 bases between. Germline lookup yields CDR1 DFQATT and CDR2 SNEGSKA (reference sequence). This CDR3 contains 14 residues. The CDR3 region has the DNA TGCAGTGCTTGGGGCCTCGCTGGGGCCAACGTCCTGACTTTC. Its translation: CSAWGLAGANVLTF.

Here the CDR3 DNA reads TGTGCCAGCAGCGGCGTGGTGGCCAATCAGCCCCAGCATTTT. It codes for CASSGVVANQPQHF. The V gene is TRBV7-2, the J gene TRBJ1-5; D is unresolved. This CDR3 comprises 14 residues. Germline V gene data show CDR1 as SGHTA and CDR2 as FQGNSA. Trimming left V 5 bases short and J 3 bases short, with 11 bases between.

CDR3 nucleotides: TGTGCCAGCAGCTTAGGCTCCCCCGTGACCGGGACTATAGCTTTCTTT. Its translation: CASSLGSPVTGTIAFF. The V gene is TRBV7-9, the J gene TRBJ1-1; possible D gene TRBD1, 5 bases. CDR1 is SEHNR, CDR2 FQNEAQ, per germline (reference sequence). The CDR3 has 16 amino acids. Deletions cut 1 base from V and 10 bases from J, with 22 bases between.

The V call is TRBV27, the J call TRBJ1-6; D not resolved. Germline V lookup: CDR1 MNHEY, CDR2 SMNVEV (reference sequence). The ends were cut back, 6 bases at V and 7 bases at J, with 13 bases in the middle. The CDR3 is made up of 14 amino acids. Here the CDR3 reads CASSPQNWNSPLHF. In DNA form, the CDR3 reads TGTGCCAGCAGCCCACAGAATTGGAATTCACCCCTCCACTTT.

This clonotype has only a few counts. The chain is built from TRBV5-4 and TRBJ1-1, with D possibly matching TRBD1 (6 bases). V was cut by 4 bases and J by 3 bases, with 22 bases left in between. The length of the CDR3 is 17 residues. Germline CDR1 reads SGHNT; CDR2 reads YYREEE (reference sequence). Here the CDR3 reads CASSATPTGFVDTEAFF. For the CDR3, the DNA is TGTGCCAGCAGCGCAACACCCACAGGGTTTGTTGACACTGAAGCTTTCTTT. The full variable domain, rest sourced from reference TRBV5-4 and TRBJ1-1, is ETGVTQSPTHLIKTRGQQVTLRCSSQSGHNTVSWYQQALGQGPQFIFQYYREEENGRGNFPPRFSGLQFPNYSSELNVNALELDDSALYLCASSATPTGFVDTEAFFGQGTRLTVV.

This chain links TRBV20-1 with TRBJ1-2, with TRBD1 as a possible D gene (6 bases). Trimming removed 6 bases at V and 8 bases at J, with 22 bases between. The CDR3 is 14 amino acids. Germline assignment: CDR1 DFQATT and CDR2 SNEGSKA (reference sequence). CDR3 sequence: CSALDRRLYVGYTF. CDR3 bases: TGCAGTGCGCTAGACAGGAGGCTCTATGTGGGCTACACCTTC.

The table lists this clonotype with a few counts. This chain connects TRBV24-1 to TRBJ1-6; 7 bases align to TRBD1. V lost 10 bases and J lost 10; bases outside the gene matches: 9. Germline assignment: CDR1 KGHDR and CDR2 SFDVKD. CDR3 length: 13 amino acids. The CDR3 loop is CATGGSGNSPLHF. The CDR3 DNA is TGTGCCACAGGGGGCTCGGGAAACTCACCCCTCCACTTT.

The gene calls are TRBV15 and TRBJ1-1; TRBD1 aligns across 8 bases. The germline V gene has CDR1 LNHNV and CDR2 YYDKDF (reference sequence). V lost 2 bases, J lost 3 bases, and 2 bases stayed unmatched. The CDR3 has 14 residues. In DNA form, the CDR3 reads TGTGCCACCAGCAGATGGACAGGGCACACTGAAGCTTTCTTT. Translated, it gives CATSRWTGHTEAFF. The full variable domain, with the rest looked up from reference TRBV15 and TRBJ1-1, is DAMVIQNPRYQVTQFGKPVTLSCSQTLNHNVMYWYQQKSSQAPKLLFHYYDKDFNNEADTPDNFQSRRPNTSFCFLDIRSPGLGDTAMYLCATSRWTGHTEAFFGQGTRLTVV.

This clonotype was counted only a few times. The chain uses TRBV7-9 and TRBJ2-5; weak D call: TRBD1 (7 bases). CDR1 SEHNR and CDR2 FQNEAQ come from the germline V gene (reference sequence). The CDR3 runs to 13 residues. V was pared by 9 bases and J by 3 bases, with 14 bases between. The CDR3 coding sequence is TGTGCCAGTCGTGCGGGGACAGAAGAGACCCAGTACTTC. This translates into CASRAGTEETQYF.

This clonotype came up once. The genes are TRBV12-3 or TRBV12-4 and TRBJ2-5; 9 bases are a match to TRBD2. This CDR3 has 14 residues. Trimming at V came to 5 bases and at J to 4 bases, leaving 5 bases not matched to a gene. This CDR3 reads CASSLRTSAETQYF. For the CDR3, the DNA is TGTGCCAGCAGTCTGAGGACTAGCGCAGAGACCCAGTACTTC.

The chain joins TRBV7-2 to TRBJ2-3; 12 bases align to TRBD2. Germline CDR1 and CDR2: SGHTA and FQGNSA. J lost 5 bases, V lost 5 bases, and 5 bases had no gene match. This CDR3 spans 15 amino acids. The CDR3 DNA is TGTGCCAGCAGCCCGACTAGCGGGAGCTTAGATACGCAGTATTTT. This translates into CASSPTSGSLDTQYF. Drawing the rest from reference TRBV7-2 and TRBJ2-3, the complete variable domain is GAGVSQSPSNKVTEKGKDVELRCDPISGHTALYWYRQSLGQGLEFLIYFQGNSAPDKSGLPSDRFSAERTGGSVSTLTIQRTQQEDSAVYLCASSPTSGSLDTQYFGPGTRLTVL.

The chain combines TRBV29-1 with TRBJ1-1; D is unclear. This CDR3 has 13 amino acids. Trimming shortened V by 4 bases and J by 1 base, and 10 bases separated the two germline ends. Germline CDR1 reads SQVTM; CDR2 reads ANQGSEA. In nucleotides, the CDR3 is TGCAGCGTTGTAGCGATGGGGAACACTGAAGCTTTCTTT. Translation gives CSVVAMGNTEAFF.

This clonotype was detected a few times. The chain has TRBV11-2 and TRBJ2-7; the match to TRBD2 covers 11 bases. V was pared by 4 bases and J by 4 bases, with 6 bases of the junction left unmatched. The CDR3 loop spans 15 amino acids. Germline loops: CDR1 SGHAT, CDR2 FQNNGV. CDR3 DNA: TGTGCCAGCAGCTCATTAGCGGGAGGGGTATACGAGCAGTACTTC. As protein: CASSSLAGGVYEQYF.